The clone carrying this T cell receptor (beta chain) came up once. Its target is unknown. This CDR3 has 15 amino acids. Germline CDR1 is SGHNT and CDR2 is YENEEA. Trimming removed 0 bases from V and 7 bases from J; junction bases left unmatched: 3. The sample comes from a study of shared clonotypes between healthy human individuals. The donors were all Caucasian adults (living in Nashville, Tennessee). Broader study findings: Donors were few, which limited the genetic and exposure-history diversity represented. Naive subsets typically showed greater estimated richness than memory subsets. Non-shared clonotypes displayed generation probabilities falling below those of clonotypes present in all four donors.

Measured with immunoSEQ multiplex PCR; TCRdb has only the in-frame clones, and not every one. The sample yields around 2.1 million clones, approximately 96% seen once. Sequencing used naive CD4+ T cells sorted from blood. Subset denoted: CD45RA+ positively selected. The J gene is TRBJ2-1, the V gene TRBV11-3; 10 bases align to TRBD2. The clonotype was recovered from a man between 18 and 35 years old in good health. The CDR3 here is CASSLELAGKNEQFF. The CDR3 bases are TGTGCCAGCAGCTTAGAACTAGCGGGAAAGAATGAGCAGTTCTTC.